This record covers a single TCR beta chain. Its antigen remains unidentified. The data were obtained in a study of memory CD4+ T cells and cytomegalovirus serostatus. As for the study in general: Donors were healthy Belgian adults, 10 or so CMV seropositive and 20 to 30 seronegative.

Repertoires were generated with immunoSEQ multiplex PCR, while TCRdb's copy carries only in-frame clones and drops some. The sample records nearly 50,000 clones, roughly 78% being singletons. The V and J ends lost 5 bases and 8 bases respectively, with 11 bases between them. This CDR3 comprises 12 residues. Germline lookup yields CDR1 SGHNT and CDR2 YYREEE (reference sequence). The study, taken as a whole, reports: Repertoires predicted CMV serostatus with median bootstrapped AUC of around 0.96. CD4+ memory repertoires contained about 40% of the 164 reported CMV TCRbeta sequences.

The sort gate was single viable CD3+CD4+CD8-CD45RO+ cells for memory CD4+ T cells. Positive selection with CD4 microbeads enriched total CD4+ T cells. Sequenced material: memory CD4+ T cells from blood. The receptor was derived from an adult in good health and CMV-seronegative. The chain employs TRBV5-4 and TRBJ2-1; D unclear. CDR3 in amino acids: CASSHPNYEQFF. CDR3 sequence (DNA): TGTGCCAGCAGTCACCCCAATTATGAGCAGTTCTTC.